The sequence of this TCR beta chain was determined in a study of spatial heterogeneity in lung cancer. At the level of the study: About 2 years after resection was the median timing of the follow-up PBMC samples, which were sequenced when available. An average of more than ten raw reads was observed per unique TCR and UMI combination.

In the case of this clonotype: The target antigen is unknown.

Broader study findings: Expanded tumor TCRs that were ubiquitous appeared in blood more at resection than follow-up.

TCRdb reprocessed the 5' RACE reads with MiXCR, giving one entry per CDR3 protein. The sample lists around 41,000 distinct CDR3 sequences, approximately 24% occurring once. Indicated time point: blood at routine non-recurrence follow-up after resection. Unsorted whole RNA from tumor, nontumor lung or frozen PBMC underwent sequencing. V lost 5 bases to trimming and J lost 3 bases; unmatched junction nucleotides: 7. Germline CDR1 and CDR2: SQVTM and ANQGSEA. The CDR3 sequence is 14 residues long. The sequences come from PBMCs, collected at follow-up. V is TRBV29-1 and J is TRBJ2-4, with 7 positions matching TRBD2. This TCR was sampled from a female donor with early-stage non-small cell lung cancer. The CDR3: CSVSERGRKNIQYF. In DNA, the CDR3 is TGCAGCGTTTCTGAGCGGGGTCGCAAAAACATTCAGTACTTC.